This TCR delta chain was captured by sequencing in a study of gamma-delta chains in newborns, infants, children. TCRdb repeated clone calling on the reads with CATT. The table shows approximately 3,000 delta-chain clones, with less than 0.3% occurring only once. A remark on this clone: The TCRdb protein comes from a much larger clone and disagrees with this DNA's translation at residue 3, likely due to a read error; the protein given here is derived from the DNA.

This CDR3 has 18 residues. Germline V gene data show CDR1 as GEAIGNYY and CDR2 as EKD. This receptor was obtained from a child who was a newborn, infant or young child, either healthy, febrile or measles-vaccinated (not recorded which). Sequencing was done on a sample of blood. This chain connects TRDV2 to TRDJ3, with a possible D match to TRDD3 (6 bases). The CDR3 reads CARDTLLGGSWDTRQMFF. In DNA, the CDR3 is TGTGCCCGTGACACTCTACTGGGAGGTTCCTGGGACACCCGACAGATGTTTTTC.